The 11 T cell receptor beta chains given below trace back to one sample, sequenced in a study of preoperative IRX-2 immunotherapy in early breast cancer. Regarding treatment: preoperative locoregional IRX-2 cytokine immunotherapy. TCRdb's copy holds only in-frame clones and misses some; the assay was immunoSEQ multiplex PCR. The sample has around 88,000 clones, roughly 88% seen once. The starting material was tumor tissue, obtained after IRX-2 immunotherapy. The receptor source for this set is a human donor with breast cancer.

As regards this clone: An ambiguous or unread base is present, and the residue it codes for is denoted X. The CDR3, as DNA: TGTGCCTGGGWTGGTGGGAACACTGAAGCTTTCTTT. It translates to CAWXGGNTEAFF. V is TRBV30 and J is TRBJ1-1; no clear D. This CDR3 region has 12 residues. Germline CDR1 and CDR2: GTSNPN and SVGIG (reference sequence). V was clipped by 5 bases and J by 1 base, with 8 bases between them.

The genes are TRBV30 and TRBJ2-2; TRBD1 matches at 8 bases. Germline V CDR1 and CDR2: GTSNPN, SVGIG (reference sequence). Losses at the gene ends were 5 bases for V and 7 bases for J; bases not matched to a gene: 3. The CDR3 contains 12 residues. The CDR3 loop is CAWGQGGGELFF. DNA for the CDR3: TGTGCCTGGGGACAGGGTGGCGGGGAGCTGTTTTTT.

This clone was seen a single time. The J gene is TRBJ1-3, the V gene TRBV30; possible D gene TRBD1, 5 bases. V gave up 2 bases and J gave up 3 bases, with 11 bases separating them. The CDR3 contains 14 residues. The V gene's germline CDR1 is GTSNPN and CDR2 SVGIG (reference sequence). The CDR3: CAWSKTDYGNTIYF. In nucleotides, the CDR3 is TGTGCCTGGAGTAAGACAGATTATGGAAACACCATATATTTT.

The gene calls are TRBV29-1 and TRBJ2-7, with 11 positions matching TRBD1. Trimming at V came to 7 bases and at J to 6 bases, leaving 8 bases not matched to a gene. The CDR3 has 13 residues. The germline CDR1 and CDR2 sequences are SQVTM and ANQGSEA. CDR3 DNA: TGCAGCGCGAATTCCGGGACAGGGGGCGAGCAGTACTTC. Amino acids: CSANSGTGGEQYF.

This chain connects TRBV29-1 to TRBJ2-1; 9 positions match TRBD1. Germline V CDR1 and CDR2: SQVTM, ANQGSEA. The CDR3 runs 14 residues. V lost 2 bases, J lost 7 bases, and 6 bases stayed unmatched. For the CDR3, the DNA is TGCAGCGTTGAAAGGGACAGGGTTCGGAATGAGCAGTTCTTC. Translating gives CSVERDRVRNEQFF.

The rearrangement uses TRBV25-1 and TRBJ2-7; 8 nucleotides line up with TRBD2. Germline V lookup: CDR1 MGHDK, CDR2 SYGVNS. The CDR3 runs to 14 residues. Trimming removed 4 bases from V and 5 bases from J; junction bases left unmatched: 7. The CDR3 here is CASSVSGGHHEQYF. Here the CDR3 DNA reads TGTGCCAGCAGTGTTTCGGGAGGGCACCACGAGCAGTACTTC.

This chain connects TRBV7-1 to TRBJ2-3; 10 bases line up with TRBD2. TRBV7-1 is classed as an ORF, of uncertain function. V was clipped by 4 bases and J by 0 bases; unmatched bases: 13. The CDR3 is 19 amino acids. CDR3: CASSLGPPAGGFSTDTQYF. CDR3 nucleotides: TGTGCCAGCAGCTTAGGGCCTCCAGCGGGAGGGTTTAGCACAGATACGCAGTATTTT.

The chain links TRBV19 to TRBJ1-3; 7 bases are a match to TRBD1. Germline loops: CDR1 LNHDA, CDR2 SQIVND (reference sequence). With 5 bases clipped from V and 0 bases from J, the junction kept 7 bases outside the gene matches. The CDR3 sequence is 16 residues long. The CDR3: CASSVWTGVSGNTIYF. DNA of the CDR3: TGTGCCAGTAGTGTATGGACAGGCGTCTCTGGAAACACCATATATTTT.

This chain uses TRBV1 with TRBJ1-2. TRBV1 is labeled a pseudogene. The length of the CDR3 is 15 residues. CDR3 protein: CASSQVPGQAYGYTF. CDR3 DNA: TGCGCCAGCAGCCAAGTTCCGGGGCAGGCCTATGGCTACACCTTC.

The rearrangement uses TRBV5-1 and TRBJ1-3; 8 nucleotides align to TRBD1. This CDR3 comprises 15 residues. From germline, CDR1 is SGHRS and CDR2 YFSETQ. The junction had 6 bases not matched to a gene; V was cut back by 4 bases and J by 3 bases. Here the CDR3 DNA reads TGCGCCAGCAGCAATCAGGGGGCTGATGGAAACACCATATATTTT. This encodes CASSNQGADGNTIYF.

The chain links TRBV4-3 to TRBJ1-5, with D perhaps matching TRBD1 (5 bases). Germline V CDR1 and CDR2: LGHNA, YSLEER. This CDR3 contains 15 residues. The germline V and J ends were trimmed by 3 bases and 7 bases, with 16 bases remaining between them. CDR3 protein: CASSQTAVVGQPQHF. CDR3 DNA: TGCGCCAGCAGCCAGACAGCCGTAGTGGGACAGCCCCAGCATTTT.